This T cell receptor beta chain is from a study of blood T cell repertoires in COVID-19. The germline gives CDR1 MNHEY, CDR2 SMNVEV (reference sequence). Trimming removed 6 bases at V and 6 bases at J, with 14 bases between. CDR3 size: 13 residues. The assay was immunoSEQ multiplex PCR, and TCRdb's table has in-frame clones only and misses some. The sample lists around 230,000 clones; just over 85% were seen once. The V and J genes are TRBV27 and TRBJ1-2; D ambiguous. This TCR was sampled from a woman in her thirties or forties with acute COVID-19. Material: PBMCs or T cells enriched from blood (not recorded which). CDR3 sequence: CASSQVGSHGYTF. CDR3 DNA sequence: TGTGCCAGCAGCCAAGTGGGGAGCCATGGCTACACCTTC.